The entry below describes one T cell receptor (beta chain). In germline, CDR1 is LNHDA, CDR2 SQIVND (reference sequence). Trimming stripped 3 bases from V and 2 bases from J, with 17 bases between. This CDR3 region has 17 residues. The protocol was immunoSEQ multiplex PCR, while the TCRdb copy is restricted to in-frame clones and leaves out a portion. This table has around 67,000 clones, 87% appearing once. The entry originates in a study of blood T cell repertoires in COVID-19. The sample comprised peripheral blood. The receptor comes from a woman over 75 with acute or convalescent COVID-19. V usage is TRBV19 and J usage is TRBJ1-5; D ambiguous. The CDR3 region has the DNA TGTGCCAGTAGTATCGAAAACTCTCGATATGGCAATCAGCCCCAGCATTTT. This gives the protein CASSIENSRYGNQPQHF.